These 19 T cell receptor beta chains were sequenced from one sample in a study of T cells in localized non-small cell lung cancer. TCRdb's table, derived via immunoSEQ multiplex PCR, lists solely in-frame clones and lacks some. Here the sample spans 15,000 to 25,000 clones, approximately 91% being singletons. The specimen comprised peripheral blood, sampled before any cancer treatment. The receptor set was obtained from a man aged 40 to 75 with stage I lung adenocarcinoma.

The V gene is TRBV7-6, the J gene TRBJ1-1; 9 bases map to TRBD1. The CDR3 is 14 amino acids. Trimming took 5 bases from V and 4 from J; bases not matched to a gene: 5. The germline V gene has CDR1 SGHVS and CDR2 FNYEAQ. DNA for the CDR3: TGTGCCAGCAGCCCACAGGGGGCGGGCACTGAAGCTTTCTTT. It encodes CASSPQGAGTEAFF. Full variable domain (rest looked up from reference TRBV7-6 and TRBJ1-1): GAGVSQSPRYKVTKRGQDVALRCDPISGHVSLYWYRQALGQGPEFLTYFNYEAQQDKSGLPNDRFSAERPEGSISTLTIQRTEQRDSAMYRCASSPQGAGTEAFFGQGTRLTVV.

As DNA, the CDR3 is TGTGCCAGCAGTGACAGGGAAAACACTGAAGCTTTCTTT. Protein: CASSDRENTEAFF. J is TRBJ1-1 and V is TRBV6-5; 7 nucleotides agree with TRBD1. The CDR3 covers 13 residues. Germline assignment: CDR1 MNHEY and CDR2 SVGAGI. V was clipped by 5 bases and J by 2 bases; unmatched bases: 2.

V is TRBV19 and J is TRBJ1-1; TRBD1 aligns across 7 bases. V dropped 5 bases and J dropped 0; count of bases not matched to a gene: 9. The CDR3 is 16 amino acids. Germline assignment: CDR1 LNHDA and CDR2 SQIVND (reference sequence). In DNA, the CDR3 is TGTGCCAGTAGTGACCAAGACACAGGGGTGAACACTGAAGCTTTCTTT. It specifies CASSDQDTGVNTEAFF. The full variable domain, its missing parts supplied by reference TRBV19 and TRBJ1-1, is DGGITQSPKYLFRKEGQNVTLSCEQNLNHDAMYWYRQDPGQGLRLIYYSQIVNDFQKGDIAEGYSVSREKKESFPLTVTSAQKNPTAFYLCASSDQDTGVNTEAFFGQGTRLTVV.

The V and J genes are TRBV28 and TRBJ1-3, with 8 bases that match TRBD1. The trim removed 6 bases at V and 4 bases at J, leaving 14 bases unmatched. The CDR3 contains 17 residues. Looked up from germline, CDR1 is MDHEN and CDR2 is SYDVKM. The CDR3: CASSPTLGQASGNTIYF. CDR3 coding DNA: TGTGCCAGCAGCCCTACCCTGGGACAGGCGTCAGGAAACACCATATATTTT.

V and J are TRBV2 and TRBJ2-7; D uncertain. The germline CDR1 and CDR2 sequences are SNHLY and FYNNEI. Trimming shortened V by 8 bases and J by 0 bases, and 5 bases separated the two germline ends. The CDR3 is made up of 11 amino acids. Here the CDR3 reads CASSGSYEQYF. CDR3 in DNA: TGTGCCAGCTCCGGCTCCTACGAGCAGTACTTC. The full variable domain, completed using reference TRBV2 and TRBJ2-7, is EPEVTQTPSHQVTQMGQEVILRCVPISNHLYFYWYRQILGQKVEFLVSFYNNEISEKSEIFDDQFSVERPDGSNFTLKIRSTKLEDSAMYFCASSGSYEQYFGPGTRLTVT.

V is TRBV14 and J is TRBJ2-7; no clear D. Germline assignment: CDR1 SGHDN and CDR2 FVKESK. Trimming removed 0 bases at V and 6 bases at J, with 6 bases between. This CDR3 has 12 residues. CDR3 loop: CASSQEWGEQYF. The CDR3 nucleotides read TGTGCCAGCAGCCAAGAGTGGGGCGAGCAGTACTTC.

In its sample, this clone was seen a few times. The chain is built from TRBV5-1 and TRBJ1-1, with TRBD1 matching over 8 bases. Germline CDR1 SGHRS, CDR2 YFSETQ. This CDR3 contains 12 residues. The ends lost 5 bases at V and 3 bases at J; junction bases unmatched: 0. As DNA, the CDR3 is TGCGCCAGCAGGGGACAGGACACTGAAGCTTTCTTT. Protein: CASRGQDTEAFF.

The chain carries TRBV2 and TRBJ2-1, with 10 bases lining up with TRBD2. V was clipped by 5 bases and J by 6 bases; unmatched bases: 7. There are 15 residues in the CDR3. CDR1 and CDR2 (germline): SNHLY, FYNNEI. The CDR3 DNA sequence: TGTGCCAGCAGTCCCACAGCGGGAGGGGGCAATGAGCAGTTCTTC. This gives the protein CASSPTAGGGNEQFF.

V and J are TRBV6-5 and TRBJ2-1; a possible D gene is TRBD2 (5 bases). This CDR3 has 14 amino acids. V shed 4 bases and J shed 1 base, with 8 bases lying between them. CDR1 and CDR2 (germline): MNHEY, SVGAGI. Written as DNA, the CDR3 is TGTGCCAGCAGTTTACGGGAATCCTACAATGAGCAGTTCTTC. It codes for CASSLRESYNEQFF.

This clone came up once. This chain joins TRBV2 and TRBJ2-3; D may be TRBD1 (6 bases). Germline-derived CDR1 and CDR2 are SNHLY and FYNNEI. Trimming took 6 bases from V and 5 from J, leaving 15 bases between them. The CDR3 extends over 14 amino acids. The CDR3 sequence: CASRPDRSRDTQYF. The CDR3 nucleotides read TGTGCCAGCAGACCCGACAGGTCCAGAGATACGCAGTATTTT.

In the case of this clone: One end of the junction varies from germline; a read error may be responsible. The rearrangement uses TRBV11-2 and TRBJ1-2; 10 bases map to TRBD1. This CDR3 spans 15 amino acids. The V gene's germline CDR1 is SGHAT and CDR2 FQNNGV. CDR3 residues: CASSLAGTGVYDYTF. In nucleotides, the CDR3 is TGTGCCAGCAGCTTAGCCGGGACAGGGGTTTATGACTACACCTTC.

The chain links TRBV10-3 to TRBJ1-1; TRBD1 is a possible D gene (5 bases). The CDR3 length is 14 residues. V was clipped by 0 bases and J by 4 bases, with 9 bases between them. Germline CDR1 ENHRY, CDR2 SYGVKD. The chain's CDR3 is CAISESGGGTEAFF. CDR3 DNA: TGTGCCATCAGTGAGTCCGGTGGGGGCACTGAAGCTTTCTTT.

This chain's CDR3 is CASSIHGGGSSYEQYF. The DNA of the CDR3 is TGTGCCAGTAGTATCCATGGTGGTGGCAGCTCCTACGAGCAGTACTTC. The chain recombines TRBV19 with TRBJ2-7; D is unresolved. CDR1 is LNHDA and CDR2 is SQIVND in the germline V gene (reference sequence). Trimming cost V 3 bases and J 0 bases, with 15 bases left between them. The CDR3 length is 16 residues.

This clone was seen only a few times. J is TRBJ2-1 and V is TRBV7-2, with 7 bases fitting TRBD2. Germline CDR1 is SGHTA and CDR2 is FQGNSA. V lost 3 bases, J lost 0 bases, and 2 bases stayed unmatched. The CDR3 consists of 15 residues. The CDR3 spells CASSFLADSYNEQFF. DNA for the CDR3: TGTGCCAGCAGCTTCCTAGCGGACTCCTACAATGAGCAGTTCTTC.

The gene calls are TRBV11-2 and TRBJ2-1, with no clear D. This CDR3 region has 13 residues. V gave up 3 bases and J gave up 5 bases, with 8 bases separating them. Per the germline V gene, CDR1 is SGHAT and CDR2 is FQNNGV. CDR3 nucleotide sequence: TGTGCCAGCAGCTTTTTCTGGGACAATGAGCAGTTCTTC. It yields the protein CASSFFWDNEQFF.

This clone is a singleton in its sample. The chain couples TRBV10-3 to TRBJ1-2, with TRBD1 as a possible D gene (5 bases). The CDR3 totals 12 residues. Trimming removed 7 bases from V and 7 bases from J, with 13 bases in between. Per germline, CDR1 ENHRY and CDR2 SYGVKD. This CDR3 is CAITAEGTGYTF. CDR3 sequence (DNA): TGTGCCATCACGGCTGAAGGGACTGGCTACACCTTC.

The gene calls are TRBV7-8 and TRBJ1-2; D unclear. The CDR3 extends over 16 amino acids. The V and J ends lost 1 base and 0 bases respectively, with 12 bases between them. CDR1 and CDR2 from the germline V gene are SGHVS and FQNEAQ. As DNA, the CDR3 is TGTGCCAGCAGCTTAGGACCCCTCGGAACTAACTATGGCTACACCTTC. Its protein product is CASSLGPLGTNYGYTF.

The chain employs TRBV2 and TRBJ1-2; 7 positions match TRBD1. V lost 6 bases, J lost 8 bases, and 18 bases stayed unmatched. This CDR3 spans 16 amino acids. The germline V gene has CDR1 SNHLY and CDR2 FYNNEI. CDR3 nucleotide sequence: TGTGCCAGCAGGCCCGGTCTGGGACAGTATATACGGGGCTACACCTTC. Its translation is CASRPGLGQYIRGYTF.

The sample holds one count of this clone. J is TRBJ2-7 and V is TRBV5-1; TRBD2 agrees at 8 bases. Germline V gene lookup returns CDR1 SGHRS and CDR2 YFSETQ. V trimming: 0 bases; J trimming: 3 bases; junction bases outside the gene matches: 8. The CDR3 sequence is 16 residues long. The CDR3 is CASSLEGLAGYYEQYF. The CDR3 nucleotides read TGCGCCAGCAGCTTGGAAGGGCTAGCGGGTTACTACGAGCAGTACTTC.